One T cell receptor beta chain is described in this entry. This CDR3 comprises 14 residues. In germline, CDR1 is MNHEY, CDR2 SVGAGI. With 3 bases removed from V and 6 bases from J, the gap between germline ends came to 12 bases. Using immunoSEQ multiplex PCR, the repertoire was profiled, and TCRdb retains in-frame clones only, with some absent. The sample records 380,000 or so clones, 88% being singletons. The data derive from a study of blood T cell repertoires in COVID-19. Overall study context: Donors in the United States, Italy and Spain gave samples during acute or convalescent COVID-19.

The sequence was collected from a woman aged 40 to 49 with acute COVID-19. The material sequenced was PBMCs or T cells enriched from blood (not recorded which). The rearrangement links TRBV6-5 to TRBJ1-5; D unclear. The DNA for the CDR3 is TGTGCCAGCAGTTATTCAGCCCGGGGTCAGCCCCAGCATTTT. This sequence encodes CASSYSARGQPQHF.